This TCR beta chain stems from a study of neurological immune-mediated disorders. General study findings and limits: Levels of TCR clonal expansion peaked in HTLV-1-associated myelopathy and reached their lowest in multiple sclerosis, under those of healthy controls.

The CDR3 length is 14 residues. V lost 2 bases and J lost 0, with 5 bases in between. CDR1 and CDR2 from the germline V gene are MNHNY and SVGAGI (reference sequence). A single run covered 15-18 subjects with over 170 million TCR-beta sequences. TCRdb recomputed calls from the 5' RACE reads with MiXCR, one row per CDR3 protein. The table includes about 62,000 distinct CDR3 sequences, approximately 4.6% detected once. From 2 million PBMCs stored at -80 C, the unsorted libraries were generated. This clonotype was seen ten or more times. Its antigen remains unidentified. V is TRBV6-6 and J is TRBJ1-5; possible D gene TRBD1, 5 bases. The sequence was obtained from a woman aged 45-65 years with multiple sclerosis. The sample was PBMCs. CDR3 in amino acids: CASSYGASNQPQHF. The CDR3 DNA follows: TGTGCCAGCAGTTACGGGGCTAGCAATCAGCCCCAGCATTTT.